A single sample gave rise to the 23 T cell receptor beta chains below, sequenced in a study of blood T cells in healthy people across ages. Primers used in a second PCR of about 6 to 12 cycles were a sample-barcoded 5' primer and a J-beta primer mix. TCRdb reanalysed the 5' RACE reads using MiXCR and keeps one entry per CDR3 protein. This table has over 500,000 distinct CDR3 sequences, 45% to 60% appearing once. Input material: blood. These receptors originate from a woman of 80 years or more in good health.

This clonotype was seen more than once but under ten times. V gene TRBV24-1 combines with J gene TRBJ2-2; 9 bases match TRBD2. This CDR3 region has 15 residues. Germline V gives CDR1 KGHDR, CDR2 SFDVKD. V lost 5 bases to trimming and J lost 5 bases; unmatched junction nucleotides: 5. CDR3 nucleotides: TGTGCCACCAGTGCTAGCGGGATAGGAACCGGGGAGCTGTTTTTT. This gives the protein CATSASGIGTGELFF.

The V gene is TRBV24-1, the J gene TRBJ2-3, with a tentative D call TRBD2 (6 bases). The CDR3 spans 15 residues. With 4 bases removed from V and 5 bases from J, the gap between germline ends came to 15 bases. Germline V lookup: CDR1 KGHDR, CDR2 SFDVKD. Here the CDR3 reads CATSDPRRGEDTQYF. CDR3 coding DNA: TGTGCCACCAGTGACCCCCGGCGGGGAGAAGATACGCAGTATTTT.

This clonotype was seen only a few times. CDR3 region: CSADDQFNEQYF. For the CDR3, the DNA is TGCAGTGCTGATGACCAGTTTAACGAGCAGTACTTC. The chain recombines TRBV20-1 with TRBJ2-7; D call uncertain. Germline loops: CDR1 DFQATT, CDR2 SNEGSKA (reference sequence). The CDR3 runs to 12 residues. Trimming cost V 5 bases and J 5 bases, with 13 bases left between them.

The V and J genes are TRBV9 and TRBJ2-5; D is tentatively TRBD1 or TRBD2 (5 bases each). The CDR3 runs to 19 residues. Deletions cut 4 bases from V and 1 base from J, with 26 bases between. CDR1 is SGDLS and CDR2 is YYNGEE in the germline V gene. The CDR3 region is CASSPRRGSAGSPQETQYF. The CDR3 region has the DNA TGTGCCAGCAGCCCTAGACGGGGATCTGCAGGGAGCCCCCAAGAGACCCAGTACTTC.

This chain uses TRBV6-5 with TRBJ1-5; D may be TRBD1 (6 bases). The CDR3 extends over 15 amino acids. Germline values: CDR1 MNHEY, CDR2 SVGAGI. V lost 6 bases to trimming and J lost 3 bases, with 15 bases between them. The CDR3 sequence is CASSPRGMINQPQHF. The CDR3 coding sequence is TGTGCCAGCAGCCCCAGGGGAATGATCAATCAGCCCCAGCATTTT.

This clonotype has at least ten counts. The gene calls are TRBV6-5 and TRBJ2-3; D is unresolved. The CDR3 sequence is 15 residues long. V lost 6 bases, J lost 5 bases, and 18 bases lay in between. Germline V gene lookup returns CDR1 MNHEY and CDR2 SVGAGI. The CDR3 reads CASRLYTPWVDTQYF. The CDR3 nucleotides are TGTGCCAGCAGGCTATATACACCTTGGGTAGATACGCAGTATTTT.

This rearrangement joins TRBV7-9 to TRBJ1-2; tentatively, D is TRBD1 (5 bases). This CDR3 is 14 amino acids long. In germline, CDR1 is SEHNR, CDR2 FQNEAQ (reference sequence). The germline V and J ends were trimmed by 1 base and 4 bases, with 10 bases remaining between them. CDR3 DNA sequence: TGTGCCAGCAGCTTAGAGGGGACCGGCTATGGCTACACCTTC. Its protein product is CASSLEGTGYGYTF. Complete variable domain (other parts from reference TRBV7-9 and TRBJ1-2): DTGVSQNPRHKITKRGQNVTFRCDPISEHNRLYWYRQTLGQGPEFLTYFQNEAQLEKSRLLSDRFSAERPKGSFSTLEIQRTEQGDSAMYLCASSLEGTGYGYTFGSGTRLTVV.

In its sample, this clonotype was seen many times. V and J are TRBV6-6 and TRBJ2-3; D is uncertain. Germline-derived CDR1 and CDR2 are MNHNY and SVGAGI (reference sequence). The CDR3 totals 13 residues. V was clipped by 5 bases and J by 1 base, with 7 bases between them. In nucleotides, the CDR3 is TGTGCCAGCAGTGACCTTCGCACAGATACGCAGTATTTT. The encoded protein is CASSDLRTDTQYF.

V gene TRBV7-9 combines with J gene TRBJ1-4, with 7 positions matching TRBD1. CDR3 size: 15 residues. Trimming took 5 bases from V and 3 from J; bases not matched to a gene: 6. CDR1 SEHNR and CDR2 FQNEAQ come from the germline V gene (reference sequence). The CDR3 DNA is TGTGCCAGCAGCGTCCGGGACAGCCCTAATGAAAAACTGTTTTTT. Protein sequence: CASSVRDSPNEKLFF.

The chain recombines TRBV28 with TRBJ2-7, with TRBD1 as a possible D gene (6 bases). V lost 8 bases, J lost 3 bases, and 11 bases lay in between. Germline CDR1 MDHEN, CDR2 SYDVKM. This CDR3 is built from 12 residues. The CDR3 is CASGQQIYEQYF. The CDR3 DNA sequence: TGTGCCAGCGGACAGCAGATCTACGAGCAGTACTTC.

This clonotype occurred many times. The V gene is TRBV7-2, the J gene TRBJ2-3; possible D gene TRBD2, 6 bases. The V gene lost 1 base and the J gene lost 2 bases, with 10 bases spanning the gap. This CDR3 is built from 15 residues. Germline CDR1 is SGHTA and CDR2 is FQGNSA. This CDR3 is CASSLGGLPTDTQYF. CDR3 DNA sequence: TGTGCCAGCAGCTTAGGGGGACTTCCCACAGATACGCAGTATTTT.

V gene TRBV4-1 combines with J gene TRBJ2-4; D is unresolved. Trimming took 4 bases from V and 9 from J, leaving 7 bases between them. CDR1 and CDR2 (germline): MGHRA, YSYEKL. The CDR3 spans 11 residues. The CDR3 region has the DNA TGCGCCAGCAGCCTAGGGCGCATTCAGTACTTC. Translating it yields CASSLGRIQYF.

The rearrangement uses TRBV6-2 or TRBV6-3 and TRBJ1-4; D is possibly TRBD1 (6 bases). V was pared by 6 bases and J by 2 bases, with 13 bases between. The CDR3 length is 15 residues. Germline loops: CDR1 MNHEY, CDR2 SVGEGT. The CDR3 loop is CASSRGQGTNEKLFF. The CDR3 bases are TGTGCCAGCAGCCGCGGGCAGGGGACTAATGAAAAACTGTTTTTT.

This clonotype was counted ten times or more. The rearrangement joins TRBV29-1 to TRBJ2-3, with 9 bases aligning to TRBD2. J gave up 3 bases and V 3 bases, and 4 bases lay outside the gene matches. This CDR3 region has 14 residues. The germline gives CDR1 SQVTM, CDR2 ANQGSEA. For the CDR3, the DNA is TGCAGCGTTGAGCGGGGGGGCTTGACAGATACGCAGTATTTT. Residues: CSVERGGLTDTQYF.

CDR3 amino acids: CSAPEGFGYTF. CDR3 DNA sequence: TGCAGTGCTCCCGAGGGGTTTGGCTACACCTTC. V is TRBV20-1 and J is TRBJ1-2; a weak D match, TRBD1 (5 bases). Germline lookup yields CDR1 DFQATT and CDR2 SNEGSKA (reference sequence). The CDR3 has 11 amino acids. V shed 5 bases and J shed 7 bases, with 11 bases lying between them.

This clonotype was detected ten times or more. DNA for the CDR3: TGTGCCAGCAGTTCCCAACAGGGGATCAACATTCAGTACTTC. This codes for CASSSQQGINIQYF. This sequence joins TRBV12-3 or TRBV12-4 and TRBJ2-4; 7 bases map to TRBD1. V gave up 4 bases and J gave up 7 bases; unmatched junction bases: 7. The CDR3 consists of 14 residues.

As concerns this clonotype: Being one base from a much bigger clone, this may be a read error. The chain uses TRBV28 and TRBJ2-1; 9 nucleotides align to TRBD2. Germline V gives CDR1 MDHEN, CDR2 SYDVKM. V dropped 7 bases and J dropped 3; count of bases not matched to a gene: 4. The CDR3 has 14 amino acids. The CDR3 sequence is CASTVTSGYNEQFF. The CDR3 DNA follows: TGTGCCAGCACGGTGACTAGCGGCTACAATGAGCAGTTCTTC.

This clonotype was seen a handful of times. V gene TRBV7-9 combines with J gene TRBJ2-1; TRBD1 aligns across 7 bases. J lost 7 bases, V lost 5 bases, and 8 bases had no gene match. The CDR3 spans 14 residues. Germline V lookup: CDR1 SEHNR, CDR2 FQNEAQ (reference sequence). The CDR3 is CASSRGTDSNEQFF. The CDR3 region has the DNA TGTGCCAGCAGCCGAGGGACAGATTCAAATGAGCAGTTCTTC.

At least ten counts were recorded for this clonotype. This chain joins TRBV6-6 and TRBJ2-1; the D is unclear. The CDR3 spans 12 residues. Germline values: CDR1 MNHNY, CDR2 SVGAGI (reference sequence). The V gene lost 0 bases and the J gene lost 8 bases, with 5 bases spanning the gap. Written as DNA, the CDR3 is TGTGCCAGCAGTTACTCTTCTTATGAGCAGTTCTTC. Protein product: CASSYSSYEQFF.

Concerning this clonotype: The junction does not match germline at one end; this may be a read error. V gene TRBV5-1 combines with J gene TRBJ2-1, with TRBD2 matching 9 bases. Germline values: CDR1 SGHRS, CDR2 YFSETQ. This CDR3 comprises 16 residues. This chain's CDR3 is CASNWNSGSSYNEQFF. For the CDR3, the DNA is TGCGCCAGCAACTGGAATAGCGGGAGCTCCTACAACGAGCAGTTCTTC.

The V and J genes are TRBV10-3 and TRBJ1-6; weak D call: TRBD1 (5 bases). V was cut by 10 bases and J by 8 bases, with 15 bases left in between. This CDR3 is 13 amino acids long. Looked up from germline, CDR1 is ENHRY and CDR2 is SYGVKD. This CDR3 is CATGRDGDSPLHF. CDR3 DNA: TGTGCCACCGGCCGGGACGGGGATTCACCCCTCCACTTT.

This clonotype was counted ten times or more. The J gene is TRBJ2-1, the V gene TRBV5-6; no reliable D call. Germline-derived CDR1 and CDR2 are SGHDT and YYEEEE. The CDR3 totals 14 residues. Trimming left V 5 bases short and J 0 bases short, with 9 bases between. The CDR3 loop reads CASSPVGSYNEQFF. The CDR3 DNA reads as TGTGCCAGCAGTCCGGTAGGCTCCTACAATGAGCAGTTCTTC.

V usage is TRBV20-1 and J usage is TRBJ2-1, with D perhaps matching TRBD2 (5 bases). This CDR3 comprises 15 residues. Germline-derived CDR1 and CDR2 are DFQATT and SNEGSKA (reference sequence). V lost 5 bases to trimming and J lost 2 bases, with 16 bases between them. For the CDR3, the DNA is TGCAGTGCTGCCCCTCCGGGGTTCGCCTACAATGAGCAGTTCTTC. This gives the protein CSAAPPGFAYNEQFF.